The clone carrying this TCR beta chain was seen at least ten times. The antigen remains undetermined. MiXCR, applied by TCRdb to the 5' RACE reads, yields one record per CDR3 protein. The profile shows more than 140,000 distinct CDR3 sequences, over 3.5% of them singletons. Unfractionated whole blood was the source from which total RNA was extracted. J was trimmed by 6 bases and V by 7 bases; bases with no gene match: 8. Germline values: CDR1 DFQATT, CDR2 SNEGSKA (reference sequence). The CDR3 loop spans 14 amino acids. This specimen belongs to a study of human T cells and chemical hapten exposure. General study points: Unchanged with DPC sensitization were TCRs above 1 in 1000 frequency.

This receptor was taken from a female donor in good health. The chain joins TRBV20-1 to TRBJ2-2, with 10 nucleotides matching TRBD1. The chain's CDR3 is CSVPTGGRAGELFF. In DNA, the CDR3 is TGCAGTGTTCCGACAGGGGGCAGGGCCGGGGAGCTGTTTTTT.